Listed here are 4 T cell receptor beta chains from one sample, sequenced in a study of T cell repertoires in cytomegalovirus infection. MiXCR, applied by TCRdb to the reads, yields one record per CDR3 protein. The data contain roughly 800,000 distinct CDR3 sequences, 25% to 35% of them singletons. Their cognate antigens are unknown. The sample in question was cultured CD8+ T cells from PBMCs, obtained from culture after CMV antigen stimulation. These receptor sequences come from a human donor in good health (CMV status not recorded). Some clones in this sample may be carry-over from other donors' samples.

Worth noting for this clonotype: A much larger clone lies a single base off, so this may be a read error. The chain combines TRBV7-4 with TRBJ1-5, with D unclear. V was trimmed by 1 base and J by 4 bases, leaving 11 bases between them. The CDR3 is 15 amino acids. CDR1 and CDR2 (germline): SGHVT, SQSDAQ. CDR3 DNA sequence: TGTGCCAGCAGCTTAGTGGGGAGTCGTAATCAGCCCCAGCATTTT. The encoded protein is CASSLVGSRNQPQHF.

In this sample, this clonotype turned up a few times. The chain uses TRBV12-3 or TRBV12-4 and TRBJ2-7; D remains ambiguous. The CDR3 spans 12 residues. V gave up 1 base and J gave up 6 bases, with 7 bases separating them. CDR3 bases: TGTGCCAGCAGTTTAGGCAGACCCGAGCAGTACTTC. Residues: CASSLGRPEQYF.

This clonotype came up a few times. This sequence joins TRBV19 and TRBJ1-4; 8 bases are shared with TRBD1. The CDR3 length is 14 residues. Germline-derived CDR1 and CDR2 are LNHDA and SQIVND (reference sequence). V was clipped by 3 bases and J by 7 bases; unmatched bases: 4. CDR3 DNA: TGTGCCAGTAGTATCGGCACAGGGGGTGAAAAACTGTTTTTT. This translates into CASSIGTGGEKLFF.

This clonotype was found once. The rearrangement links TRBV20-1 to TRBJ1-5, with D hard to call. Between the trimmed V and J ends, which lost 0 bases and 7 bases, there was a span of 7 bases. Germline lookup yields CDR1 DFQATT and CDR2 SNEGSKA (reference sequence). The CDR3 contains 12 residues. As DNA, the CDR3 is TGCAGTGCTAGAGATGTGGGCCAGCCCCAGCATTTT. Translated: CSARDVGQPQHF.